One and the same sample provided the 5 T cell receptor beta chains below, sequenced in a study of blood T cell repertoires in COVID-19. Assay: immunoSEQ multiplex PCR; the TCRdb copy retains only in-frame clones and omits some. The table includes 62,000 or so clones, 78% detected once. The source material was peripheral blood. The receptors come from a man in his fifties or sixties with COVID-19, enrolled during active disease.

The chain has TRBV9 and TRBJ1-5, with D possibly TRBD1 on 6 matching bases. Deletions cut 0 bases from V and 5 bases from J, with 9 bases between. Per germline, CDR1 SGDLS and CDR2 YYNGEE. The CDR3 length is 14 residues. The CDR3 sequence: CASSVEYRDQPQHF. The DNA of the CDR3 is TGTGCCAGCAGCGTAGAGTACAGGGATCAGCCCCAGCATTTT.

CDR3: CASSSPASGTEAFF. The CDR3 DNA reads as TGTGCCAGCAGTTCCCCGGCGTCGGGGACTGAAGCTTTCTTT. This chain links TRBV6-5 with TRBJ1-1, with D uncertain. The CDR3 consists of 14 residues. Germline CDR1 reads MNHEY; CDR2 reads SVGAGI. The V end was cut by 4 bases, the J end by 5 bases, with 14 bases between.

Comment on this clone: Additional DNA sequences in this sample encode the identical CDR3. J is TRBJ1-2 and V is TRBV5-1; D unclear. V was trimmed by 2 bases and J by 3 bases, leaving 11 bases between them. CDR1 SGHRS and CDR2 YFSETQ come from the germline V gene. The CDR3 has 14 amino acids. CDR3 protein: CASSLGTADYGYTF. The CDR3 DNA reads TGCGCCAGCAGCTTAGGAACAGCCGACTATGGCTACACCTTC.

This clone is a singleton in its sample. The rearrangement joins TRBV5-1 to TRBJ2-4, with 7 bases aligning to TRBD1. Per germline, CDR1 SGHRS and CDR2 YFSETQ. V dropped 0 bases and J dropped 10; count of bases not matched to a gene: 10. This CDR3 spans 15 amino acids. CDR3 bases: TGCGCCAGCAGCTTGGAGGGACAGTCCCATGAAATTCAGTACTTC. Protein sequence: CASSLEGQSHEIQYF.

This clone was seen just once. This CDR3 is CASGLESPQGLDTEAFF. The CDR3 DNA sequence: TGTGCTAGTGGTTTGGAATCCCCACAGGGTCTTGACACTGAAGCTTTCTTT. The chain has TRBV12-5 and TRBJ1-1; D perhaps matches TRBD1 (6 bases). V lost 1 base and J 3 bases, leaving 18 bases between the germline ends. CDR1 is LGHNT, CDR2 FRNRAP, per germline. CDR3 length: 17 residues.